Listed below are T cell receptor beta chains from one sample, sequenced in a study of T cell changes during pregnancy in multiple sclerosis. Generated by immunoSEQ multiplex PCR, the TCRdb table keeps only in-frame clones and is missing some. The top ten hold more than 1.4% of the sample, which has 78,000 or so clones, roughly nine tenths seen once. Sequencing was performed on peripheral blood, taken before pregnancy. Receptors were obtained from a female donor with multiple sclerosis, enrolled in a pregnancy study. Each CDR3 is given with its conserved first and last residue. Each record gives: V gene, clone size, D gene, J gene, CDR3 protein, CDR3 DNA. The D gene is left open where the match is weak. The listing skips clone size in some rows; elsewhere it reads once, few, many or a size class.

V: TRBV2; size: -; D: -; J: TRBJ1-2; CDR3: CASSPGNAQNVYGYTF; DNA: TGTGCCAGCAGTCCCGGGAATGCTCAGAACGTCTATGGCTACACCTTC
V: TRBV4-1; size: -; D: TRBD2; J: TRBJ2-2; CDR3: CASSTSAGELFF; DNA: TGCGCCAGCAGCACTAGCGCTGGGGAGCTGTTTTTT
V: TRBV6-4; size: -; D: -; J: TRBJ2-1; CDR3: CASSAGGGPSRYNEQFF; DNA: TGTGCCAGCAGTGCTGGGGGGGGGCCCTCCCGGTACAATGAGCAGTTCTTC
V: TRBV7-6; size: -; D: TRBD1; J: TRBJ2-2; CDR3: CASSLANRGLGVGELFF; DNA: TGTGCCAGCAGCTTAGCGAACAGGGGGCTTGGTGTCGGGGAGCTGTTTTTT
V: TRBV29-1; size: -; D: TRBD1; J: TRBJ1-1; CDR3: CSHGQGDTEAFF; DNA: TGCAGCCACGGACAGGGGGACACTGAAGCTTTCTTT
V: TRBV15; size: -; D: -; J: TRBJ2-1; CDR3: CATSRLTGKAYNEQFF; DNA: TGTGCCACCAGCAGACTAACAGGGAAGGCCTACAATGAGCAGTTCTTC
V: TRBV15; size: -; D: TRBD1; J: TRBJ2-2; CDR3: CATSRQDRGQGTGELFF; DNA: TGTGCCACCAGCAGACAGGACAGGGGGCAGGGCACCGGGGAGCTGTTTTTT
V: TRBV6-5; size: -; D: -; J: TRBJ2-1; CDR3: CASSYTDVANEQFF; DNA: TGTGCCAGCAGTTACACAGACGTTGCCAATGAGCAGTTCTTC
V: TRBV9; size: -; D: -; J: TRBJ1-1; CDR3: CASSAAQGVNTEAFF; DNA: TGTGCCAGCAGCGCCGCACAGGGTGTGAACACTGAAGCTTTCTTT
V: TRBV6-1; size: -; D: -; J: TRBJ1-3; CDR3: CASRGTGFPGNTIYF; DNA: TGTGCCAGCAGGGGTACAGGGTTTCCTGGAAACACCATATATTTT
V: TRBV4-1; size: -; D: TRBD2; J: TRBJ2-2; CDR3: CASSQWTSTTGELFF; DNA: TGCGCCAGCAGCCAATGGACTAGTACCACCGGGGAGCTGTTTTTT
V: TRBV5-1; size: -; D: -; J: TRBJ2-1; CDR3: CASSSSLGRGEGEQFF; DNA: TGCGCCAGCAGCTCATCCCTGGGCAGGGGAGAGGGTGAGCAGTTCTTC
V: TRBV19; size: once; D: -; J: TRBJ2-2; CDR3: CASAPRRVAGELFF; DNA: TGTGCCAGTGCGCCGCGCCGGGTTGCCGGGGAGCTGTTTTTT
V: TRBV9; size: -; D: -; J: TRBJ2-1; CDR3: CASSPKRERYNEQFF; DNA: TGTGCCAGCAGCCCGAAGAGGGAGAGATACAATGAGCAGTTCTTC
V: TRBV27; size: -; D: TRBD2; J: TRBJ2-1; CDR3: CASSFGTSDSSYNEQFF; DNA: TGTGCCAGCAGTTTCGGGACTAGCGATTCCTCCTACAATGAGCAGTTCTTC
V: TRBV9; size: -; D: -; J: TRBJ1-4; CDR3: CASSGTTSNEKLFF; DNA: TGTGCCAGCAGCGGTACGACAAGTAATGAAAAACTGTTTTTT
V: TRBV19; size: once; D: TRBD1; J: TRBJ1-2; CDR3: CASDPAPGQGMGGYTF; DNA: TGTGCCAGTGACCCCGCCCCGGGACAGGGTATGGGTGGCTACACCTTC
V: TRBV19; size: -; D: -; J: TRBJ2-5; CDR3: CASSIQAQGPEGTQYF; DNA: TGTGCCAGTAGTATTCAAGCACAGGGTCCTGAGGGGACCCAGTACTTC
V: TRBV4-2; size: -; D: TRBD2; J: TRBJ2-1; CDR3: CASSQDRRGGTYNEQFF; DNA: TGTGCCAGCAGCCAAGACCGGCGGGGGGGTACCTACAATGAGCAGTTCTTC
V: TRBV13; size: once; D: -; J: TRBJ2-1; CDR3: CASSPRAGTPGGNEQFF; DNA: TGTGCCAGCAGCCCCCGGGCGGGAACCCCTGGGGGCAATGAGCAGTTCTTC
V: TRBV7-3; size: once; D: TRBD1; J: TRBJ2-1; CDR3: CASSSTGDSYNEQFF; DNA: TGTGCCAGCAGCTCGACAGGGGACAGCTACAATGAGCAGTTCTTC
V: TRBV5-1; size: -; D: -; J: TRBJ1-6; CDR3: CASSLRDIGTHSPLHF; DNA: TGCGCCAGCAGCCTACGGGACATAGGGACCCATTCACCCCTCCACTTT
V: TRBV9; size: -; D: TRBD2; J: TRBJ2-5; CDR3: CASSVVAGARVETQYF; DNA: TGTGCCAGCAGCGTAGTAGCGGGGGCTAGGGTAGAGACCCAGTACTTC
V: TRBV6-5; size: -; D: -; J: TRBJ2-1; CDR3: CASSYLGVEQFF; DNA: TGTGCCAGCAGTTACCTAGGGGTCGAGCAGTTCTTC
V: TRBV6-5; size: -; D: -; J: TRBJ2-2; CDR3: CAISRFRDTGELFF; DNA: TGTGCCATCTCACGGTTCAGGGACACCGGGGAGCTGTTTTTT
V: TRBV5-1; size: -; D: -; J: TRBJ2-5; CDR3: CASSFGVDGTRDTQYF; DNA: TGCGCCAGCAGCTTCGGGGTCGATGGGACAAGGGATACCCAGTACTTC